The 28 T cell receptor beta chains below were found in one sample sequenced in a study of T cell responses to AZD1222 COVID-19 vaccine. The repertoire was sequenced with immunoSEQ multiplex PCR; TCRdb's copy has only in-frame clones and lacks some. The sample lists about 100,000 clones, around nine tenths occurring once. This specimen was peripheral blood, taken on day 0 of AZD1222 vaccination. Every receptor here comes from an adult in good health.

The CDR3 reads CASRGNEQFF. In nucleotides, the CDR3 is TGTGCCAGCCGTGGTAATGAGCAGTTCTTC. V is TRBV5-3 and J is TRBJ2-1; D call uncertain. TRBV5-3 is an ORF; its function is uncertain. The CDR3 is 10 amino acids. V was cut by 8 bases and J by 7 bases, with 7 bases left in between.

The chain employs TRBV6-2 or TRBV6-3 and TRBJ1-6; no definite D call. Trimming cost V 1 base and J 7 bases, with 11 bases left between them. Germline loops: CDR1 MNHEY, CDR2 SVGEGT. The CDR3 is made up of 15 amino acids. DNA for the CDR3: TGTGCCAGCAGTTACTACGAGGTGACCAATTCACCCCTCCACTTT. Encoded protein: CASSYYEVTNSPLHF.

The chain uses TRBV5-1 and TRBJ2-1; a weak D match, TRBD2 (5 bases). The germline V gene encodes CDR1 SGHRS and CDR2 YFSETQ. Trimming took off 2 bases at V and 12 bases at J, with 18 bases between the two ends. CDR3 length: 14 residues. The DNA for the CDR3 is TGCGCCAGCAGCTTAAATGTCCCGGACTCGGCGCAGTTCTTC. Its protein product is CASSLNVPDSAQFF.

This chain uses TRBV9 with TRBJ1-1; TRBD1 aligns across 7 bases. The V segment lost 3 bases and the J segment 5 bases; nucleotides outside the gene matches: 1. Germline loops: CDR1 SGDLS, CDR2 YYNGEE. This CDR3 has 12 amino acids. This CDR3 reads CASSEQGTEAFF. The CDR3 DNA sequence: TGTGCCAGCAGCGAACAGGGGACTGAAGCTTTCTTT.

The J gene is TRBJ2-7, the V gene TRBV6-5, with TRBD1 identical over 7 bases. This CDR3 comprises 15 residues. V trimming: 5 bases; J trimming: 3 bases; junction bases outside the gene matches: 10. The germline V gene has CDR1 MNHEY and CDR2 SVGAGI. The DNA for the CDR3 is TGTGCCAGCAGTCCCGACAGGGAAGACGACTACGAGCAGTACTTC. It encodes CASSPDREDDYEQYF.

The chain uses TRBV7-9 and TRBJ2-7, with D tentatively TRBD1 (6 bases). V lost 5 bases and J lost 2, with 13 bases in between. The CDR3 contains 14 residues. Germline V gene lookup returns CDR1 SEHNR and CDR2 FQNEAQ (reference sequence). The CDR3 sequence is CASSLDDRTYEQYF. CDR3 DNA: TGTGCCAGCAGCCTCGACGACAGGACCTACGAGCAGTACTTC.

The rearrangement links TRBV11-2 to TRBJ2-7, with 8 bases that match TRBD2. In germline, CDR1 is SGHAT, CDR2 FQNNGV. Trimming at V came to 4 bases and at J to 4 bases, leaving 9 bases not matched to a gene. This CDR3 region has 15 residues. The chain's CDR3 is CASSSQSGRAYEQYF. CDR3 sequence (DNA): TGTGCCAGCAGCTCCCAAAGCGGGAGAGCATACGAGCAGTACTTC.

This clone has more than one count but fewer than ten. The gene calls are TRBV6-2 or TRBV6-3 and TRBJ2-7; D gene unclear. This CDR3 contains 13 residues. Germline CDR1 is MNHEY and CDR2 is SVGEGT. Trimming removed 2 bases at V and 1 base at J, with 6 bases between. CDR3 sequence: CASSYRPSYEQYF. For the CDR3, the DNA is TGTGCCAGCAGTTACCGCCCATCCTACGAGCAGTACTTC.

The rearrangement links TRBV12-3 or TRBV12-4 to TRBJ1-2; 7 bases map to TRBD1. With 2 bases clipped from V and 9 bases from J, the junction kept 6 bases outside the gene matches. The CDR3 is 13 amino acids. The CDR3 DNA sequence: TGTGCCAGCAGTTTACGACAGGGCGGGAGCTACACCTTC. Its protein product is CASSLRQGGSYTF.

J is TRBJ1-1 and V is TRBV29-1; 7 nucleotides align to TRBD1. The trim removed 5 bases at V and 4 bases at J, leaving 7 bases unmatched. Germline CDR1 is SQVTM and CDR2 is ANQGSEA. There are 13 residues in the CDR3. CDR3: CSVLRQGSTEAFF. The CDR3 DNA reads TGCAGCGTTTTAAGACAGGGAAGCACTGAAGCTTTCTTT.

The rearrangement links TRBV6-5 to TRBJ1-2, with unresolved D. This CDR3 comprises 12 residues. The V end was cut by 0 bases, the J end by 5 bases, with 4 bases between. CDR1 is MNHEY, CDR2 SVGAGI, per germline. This CDR3 reads CASSYSGYGYTF. The DNA of the CDR3 is TGTGCCAGCAGTTACTCGGGATATGGCTACACCTTC.

The rearrangement joins TRBV7-9 to TRBJ1-1; D remains unclear. This CDR3 has 13 amino acids. CDR1 and CDR2 from the germline V gene are SEHNR and FQNEAQ (reference sequence). V lost 6 bases to trimming and J lost 0 bases, with 8 bases between them. DNA of the CDR3: TGTGCCAGCAGTTATCAGATGAACACTGAAGCTTTCTTT. Its protein is CASSYQMNTEAFF.

This chain uses TRBV5-4 with TRBJ2-5; 15 bases fit TRBD2. After removal of 4 bases from V and 2 bases from J, the junction contained 9 bases not matched to a gene. The germline V gene has CDR1 SGHNT and CDR2 YYREEE (reference sequence). The CDR3 runs 18 residues. Written as DNA, the CDR3 is TGTGCCAGCAGCACCGGACTAGCGGGGGGGCGGCGGCAAGAGACCCAGTACTTC. Its translation: CASSTGLAGGRRQETQYF.

The chain recombines TRBV4-1 with TRBJ1-2; 8 bases match TRBD1. This CDR3 is built from 15 residues. Germline V gene data show CDR1 as MGHRA and CDR2 as YSYEKL. With V trimmed by 3 bases and J by 7 bases, 10 bases remained unmatched. This CDR3 is CASSQTTTGVRGYTF. CDR3 sequence (DNA): TGCGCCAGCAGCCAGACTACGACAGGGGTACGTGGCTACACCTTC.

V is TRBV6-5 and J is TRBJ2-3, with D perhaps TRBD2 (5 bases). V shed 2 bases and J shed 11 bases, with 17 bases lying between them. Germline V gives CDR1 MNHEY, CDR2 SVGAGI. There are 14 residues in the CDR3. The CDR3 reads CASSYRVGEVGQYF. In DNA form, the CDR3 reads TGTGCCAGCAGTTACCGAGTCGGGGAAGTGGGGCAGTATTTT.

The V and J genes are TRBV4-1 and TRBJ1-3, with no clear D. CDR1 MGHRA and CDR2 YSYEKL come from the germline V gene. Trimming pared 5 bases from V and 0 bases from J, leaving 17 bases between. The CDR3 length is 17 residues. CDR3 amino acids: CASSGSQAGRSGNTIYF. The CDR3 nucleotides read TGCGCCAGCAGCGGATCTCAGGCAGGCCGCTCTGGAAACACCATATATTTT.

This chain joins TRBV7-2 and TRBJ1-2; no definite D call. Germline V gene data show CDR1 as SGHTA and CDR2 as FQGNSA. This CDR3 is 12 amino acids long. Trimming left V 5 bases short and J 7 bases short, with 11 bases between. The CDR3 spells CASSDRSIGYTF. The DNA for the CDR3 is TGTGCCAGCAGCGACCGGAGTATTGGCTACACCTTC.

V is TRBV7-8 and J is TRBJ1-2; unclear D gene. Between the trimmed V and J ends, which lost 0 bases and 7 bases, there was a span of 12 bases. CDR1 and CDR2 (germline): SGHVS, FQNEAQ. This CDR3 is built from 14 residues. CDR3 loop: CASSLAPTRSGYTF. CDR3 bases: TGTGCCAGCAGCTTAGCCCCTACCAGGAGTGGCTACACCTTC.

The genes are TRBV11-3 and TRBJ2-4; 12 positions agree with TRBD2. The V segment lost 3 bases and the J segment 7 bases; nucleotides outside the gene matches: 4. Germline V gene sequence: CDR1 SGHNT, CDR2 YENEEA. The CDR3 is made up of 15 amino acids. DNA of the CDR3: TGTGCCAGCAGCTTGGGGCTAGCGGGAGGGAACATTCAGTACTTC. It yields the protein CASSLGLAGGNIQYF.

The chain has TRBV5-5 and TRBJ2-5, with D unresolved. The V gene lost 1 base and the J gene lost 5 bases, with 9 bases spanning the gap. Germline loops: CDR1 SGHKS, CDR2 YYEKEE (reference sequence). CDR3 length: 13 residues. The CDR3 here is CASSLTSRETQYF. In DNA, the CDR3 is TGTGCCAGCAGCTTGACCTCTAGGGAGACCCAGTACTTC.

The V gene is TRBV10-3, the J gene TRBJ2-5, with 8 bases aligning to TRBD2. The CDR3 extends over 12 amino acids. V trimming: 6 bases; J trimming: 4 bases; junction bases outside the gene matches: 1. Germline V lookup: CDR1 ENHRY, CDR2 SYGVKD. The CDR3 region is CAISTSGETQYF. For the CDR3, the DNA is TGTGCCATCAGCACTAGCGGAGAGACCCAGTACTTC.

This chain links TRBV27 with TRBJ1-4; unclear D gene. V gave up 5 bases and J gave up 3 bases, with 19 bases separating them. The CDR3 sequence is 17 residues long. Germline CDR1 is MNHEY and CDR2 is SMNVEV (reference sequence). Written as DNA, the CDR3 is TGTGCCAGCAGTAGGGTTCGGGGAACGATAGCTAATGAAAAACTGTTTTTT. Protein product: CASSRVRGTIANEKLFF.

The chain links TRBV5-5 to TRBJ2-7, with TRBD1 matching 9 bases. Trimming cost V 0 bases and J 7 bases; bases outside gene matches: 8. This CDR3 region has 15 residues. Germline lookup yields CDR1 SGHKS and CDR2 YYEKEE (reference sequence). As DNA, the CDR3 is TGTGCCAGCAGCTTGGCCCCGACAGGGGGTAGGGAGCAGTACTTC. Protein sequence: CASSLAPTGGREQYF.

This chain uses TRBV12-3 or TRBV12-4 with TRBJ1-1; D uncertain. V lost 1 base to trimming and J lost 3 bases, with 6 bases between them. The CDR3 runs to 13 residues. The CDR3: CASSLGEDTEAFF. The DNA of the CDR3 is TGTGCCAGCAGTTTAGGAGAGGACACTGAAGCTTTCTTT.

The chain recombines TRBV15 with TRBJ1-3, with 9 nucleotides matching TRBD1. Germline values: CDR1 LNHNV, CDR2 YYDKDF (reference sequence). The CDR3 has 17 amino acids. J lost 5 bases, V lost 0 bases, and 8 bases had no gene match. The CDR3 reads CATSRDISTGGRNTIYF. The CDR3 coding sequence is TGTGCCACCAGCAGAGATATATCGACAGGGGGAAGAAACACCATATATTTT. The complete variable domain, with remaining parts taken from reference TRBV15 and TRBJ1-3, reads DAMVIQNPRYQVTQFGKPVTLSCSQTLNHNVMYWYQQKSSQAPKLLFHYYDKDFNNEADTPDNFQSRRPNTSFCFLDIRSPGLGDTAMYLCATSRDISTGGRNTIYFGEGSWLTVV.

This clone was counted a single time. The gene calls are TRBV5-1 and TRBJ2-7; D uncertain. This CDR3 is 14 amino acids long. V dropped 2 bases and J dropped 6 bases, with 15 bases sitting between them. The germline gives CDR1 SGHRS, CDR2 YFSETQ. CDR3 sequence (DNA): TGCGCCAGCAGCTTCTCCGGGTCCTGGGGCGAGCAGTACTTC. As protein: CASSFSGSWGEQYF.

The chain couples TRBV6-5 to TRBJ2-5, with D hard to call. Per the germline V gene, CDR1 is MNHEY and CDR2 is SVGAGI. Deletions cut 4 bases from V and 0 bases from J, with 12 bases between. The CDR3 totals 15 residues. CDR3 nucleotides: TGTGCCAGCAGTTTTTTAGGGTACAACCAAGAGACCCAGTACTTC. Its translation is CASSFLGYNQETQYF.

V and J are TRBV5-4 and TRBJ1-5; the D is unclear. CDR3 length: 16 residues. Trimming took 0 bases from V and 9 from J, leaving 19 bases between them. Germline-derived CDR1 and CDR2 are SGHNT and YYREEE (reference sequence). Written as DNA, the CDR3 is TGTGCCAGCAGCTTGGGAGGTCGGGCGGGCTTCGGGCCCCAGCATTTT. It is translated as CASSLGGRAGFGPQHF. The full variable domain, its missing parts supplied by reference TRBV5-4 and TRBJ1-5, is ETGVTQSPTHLIKTRGQQVTLRCSSQSGHNTVSWYQQALGQGPQFIFQYYREEENGRGNFPPRFSGLQFPNYSSELNVNALELDDSALYLCASSLGGRAGFGPQHFGDGTRLSIL.